A single sample gave rise to the 28 T cell receptor beta chains below, sequenced in a study of T cells in Graves' hyperthyroidism and ophthalmopathy. From RNA transcripts, TCR beta CDR3 regions were amplified. Using the HTBI primer set, a first-round RT-PCR was run on the TCR CDR3. A single record per CDR3 protein comes from TCRdb applying MiXCR to the multiplex PCR reads. The sample lists about 690,000 distinct CDR3 sequences, roughly a sixth occurring once. The source material was blood. The origin of the receptors is a man between 45 and 60 years old with Graves' hyperthyroidism.

The chain is built from TRBV30 and TRBJ2-1; no reliable D call. The CDR3 loop spans 12 amino acids. CDR1 is GTSNPN and CDR2 is SVGIG in the germline V gene (reference sequence). V was cut by 3 bases and J by 4 bases, with 7 bases left in between. The CDR3 DNA is TGTGCCTGGAGAGTCATTTACAATGAGCAGTTCTTC. Encoded protein: CAWRVIYNEQFF.

This chain links TRBV4-1 with TRBJ1-4; TRBD1 is a possible D gene (5 bases). Germline loops: CDR1 MGHRA, CDR2 YSYEKL. This CDR3 comprises 20 residues. Trimming took off 6 bases at V and 2 bases at J, with 28 bases between the two ends. CDR3 bases: TGCGCCAGCAGGACCCCCAAACCGGGGCAGGATCGAGGCACTAATGAAAAACTGTTTTTT. It is translated as CASRTPKPGQDRGTNEKLFF.

This clonotype was observed many times. The chain links TRBV25-1 to TRBJ2-2; D possibly corresponds to TRBD1 (6 bases). V lost 3 bases to trimming and J lost 2 bases, with 13 bases between them. This CDR3 spans 16 amino acids. Germline-derived CDR1 and CDR2 are MGHDK and SYGVNS. The CDR3 DNA reads as TGTGCCAGCAGTGATGCCGGGACAACCAACACCGGGGAGCTGTTTTTT. Translation gives CASSDAGTTNTGELFF.

With respect to this clonotype: A much larger clone lies a single base off, so this may be a read error. The rearrangement joins TRBV29-1 to TRBJ2-3, with TRBD2 identical over 8 bases. Germline V gene lookup returns CDR1 SQVTM and CDR2 ANQGSEA. The CDR3 runs 15 residues. V trimming: 5 bases; J trimming: 4 bases; junction bases outside the gene matches: 11. The DNA for the CDR3 is TGCAGCGTTTCGGGGATAGCGGGATTCCCAGATACGCAGTATTTT. Amino acids: CSVSGIAGFPDTQYF.

This clonotype has just a few counts. A single base separates this from a much larger clone, so it may be a read error. The V call is TRBV11-2, the J call TRBJ2-1; 9 nucleotides line up with TRBD2. This CDR3 contains 19 residues. Germline CDR1 is SGHAT and CDR2 is FQNNGV. Trimming removed 6 bases from V and 8 bases from J; junction bases left unmatched: 23. The CDR3 DNA sequence: TGTGCCAGCAGTCACATAGGACTAGCGCGGAGGGCGGCACGGGATGAGCAGTTCTTC. The encoded protein is CASSHIGLARRAARDEQFF.

This clonotype occurred a few times. V and J are TRBV3-1 and TRBJ1-4, with D perhaps matching TRBD1 (5 bases). This CDR3 is 18 amino acids long. Germline CDR1 reads LGHDT; CDR2 reads YNNKEL (reference sequence). V was shortened by 7 bases and J by 0 bases, with 21 bases between the two germline ends. The chain's CDR3 is CASNHGMGRPTTNEKLFF. CDR3 nucleotide sequence: TGTGCCAGCAACCACGGAATGGGGCGTCCAACAACTAATGAAAAACTGTTTTTT.

This clonotype came up many times. The CDR3 is CASSPQGFPLNEQFF. The CDR3 nucleotides read TGTGCCAGCAGTCCGCAGGGTTTTCCACTCAATGAGCAGTTCTTC. The chain carries TRBV27 and TRBJ2-1, with a possible D match to TRBD1 (5 bases). V lost 5 bases, J lost 6 bases, and 17 bases lay in between. The CDR3 has 15 residues. Germline CDR1 reads MNHEY; CDR2 reads SMNVEV (reference sequence).

This clonotype came up many times. This chain uses TRBV5-6 with TRBJ2-3; D not certain. Germline V CDR1 and CDR2: SGHDT, YYEEEE. CDR3 length equals 13 residues. Trimming removed 0 bases from V and 4 bases from J, with 6 bases in between. CDR3 loop: CASSLGVSDTQYF. The CDR3 DNA reads TGTGCCAGCAGCTTGGGAGTTTCAGATACGCAGTATTTT.

Only a few counts were recorded for this clonotype. V and J are TRBV27 and TRBJ2-7, with 11 bases aligning to TRBD1. V shed 6 bases, J shed 2 bases, and the junction held 9 bases outside the gene matches. This CDR3 has 16 amino acids. The germline CDR1 and CDR2 sequences are MNHEY and SMNVEV (reference sequence). CDR3 protein: CASSFTVGQGAYEQYF. CDR3 sequence (DNA): TGTGCCAGCAGCTTTACGGTGGGACAGGGGGCCTACGAGCAGTACTTC.

The chain carries TRBV27 and TRBJ2-7, with 7 bases fitting TRBD1. With 10 bases clipped from V and 0 bases from J, the junction kept 12 bases outside the gene matches. The CDR3 is made up of 15 amino acids. Germline V gives CDR1 MNHEY, CDR2 SMNVEV (reference sequence). This chain's CDR3 is CATGAGTEYSYEQYF. As DNA, the CDR3 is TGTGCCACCGGTGCCGGGACAGAGTACTCCTACGAGCAGTACTTC.

This clonotype was recorded at least ten times. The chain has TRBV10-3 and TRBJ2-3; TRBD1 agrees at 8 bases. Germline CDR1 is ENHRY and CDR2 is SYGVKD. The CDR3 is made up of 13 amino acids. J was trimmed by 3 bases and V by 10 bases; bases with no gene match: 6. CDR3 sequence reads: CATRTGSTDTQYF. The CDR3 nucleotides read TGTGCCACCCGGACAGGGTCTACAGATACGCAGTATTTT.

This clonotype was seen many times. This rearrangement joins TRBV7-2 to TRBJ2-5; maybe TRBD1 (6 bases). The CDR3 totals 15 residues. Germline values: CDR1 SGHTA, CDR2 FQGNSA. Between the trimmed V and J ends, which lost 1 base and 2 bases, there was a span of 11 bases. CDR3 DNA sequence: TGTGCCAGCAGCTTAGTTGGACAGACTCAAGAGACCCAGTACTTC. Amino acid sequence: CASSLVGQTQETQYF.

This clonotype has a handful of counts. The chain employs TRBV27 and TRBJ2-7; perhaps TRBD1 as D (5 bases). Germline V gives CDR1 MNHEY, CDR2 SMNVEV (reference sequence). CDR3 size: 14 residues. Deletions cut 6 bases from V and 3 bases from J, with 15 bases between. The CDR3 coding sequence is TGTGCCAGCAGAAGCCCCGACAGACTCTACGAGCAGTACTTC. As protein: CASRSPDRLYEQYF.

CDR3 sequence: CASSLNRGRGEQFF. CDR3 DNA sequence: TGTGCCAGCAGCTTAAACAGGGGGCGAGGTGAGCAGTTCTTC. This chain uses TRBV9 with TRBJ2-1; the match to TRBD1 covers 9 bases. This CDR3 spans 14 amino acids. J gave up 9 bases and V 4 bases, and 8 bases lay outside the gene matches. Per germline, CDR1 SGDLS and CDR2 YYNGEE.

The table lists this clonotype with a few counts. The chain carries TRBV6-1 and TRBJ1-3; D call uncertain. Trimming removed 8 bases at V and 0 bases at J, with 11 bases between. This CDR3 is 14 amino acids long. The germline V gene encodes CDR1 MNHNS and CDR2 SASEGT. This CDR3 reads CASEDLSSGNTIYF. CDR3 nucleotide sequence: TGTGCCAGCGAGGACCTCAGCTCTGGAAACACCATATATTTT.

This clonotype was picked up many times. The gene calls are TRBV27 and TRBJ2-1; maybe TRBD2 (6 bases). Trimming pared 1 base from V and 3 bases from J, leaving 10 bases between. This CDR3 region has 15 residues. Germline loops: CDR1 MNHEY, CDR2 SMNVEV (reference sequence). CDR3 nucleotide sequence: TGTGCCAGCAGTTTATATAGCGGAGGCTACAATGAGCAGTTCTTC. This translates into CASSLYSGGYNEQFF.

The chain recombines TRBV15 with TRBJ2-5, with D possibly TRBD2 on 6 matching bases. CDR3 length: 13 residues. V was cut by 5 bases and J by 5 bases, with 12 bases left in between. The germline CDR1 and CDR2 sequences are LNHNV and YYDKDF (reference sequence). CDR3 in DNA: TGTGCCACCAGCCGCATTGGGGGGGAGACCCAGTACTTC. It specifies CATSRIGGETQYF. The entire variable domain, with the rest obtained from reference TRBV15 and TRBJ2-5, is as follows: DAMVIQNPRYQVTQFGKPVTLSCSQTLNHNVMYWYQQKSSQAPKLLFHYYDKDFNNEADTPDNFQSRRPNTSFCFLDIRSPGLGDTAMYLCATSRIGGETQYFGPGTRLLVL.

Turning to this clonotype: This may stem from a read error, because a much larger clone lies one nucleotide away. This sequence joins TRBV19 and TRBJ2-3, with D unclear. Trimming shortened V by 4 bases and J by 6 bases, and 11 bases separated the two germline ends. This CDR3 is built from 13 residues. CDR1 and CDR2 (germline): LNHDA, SQIVND (reference sequence). This CDR3 is CASSTAGVDTQYF. The CDR3 nucleotides are TGTGCCAGTAGTACTGCTGGAGTTGATACGCAGTATTTT. The whole variable domain, filled in from reference TRBV19 and TRBJ2-3, reads DGGITQSPKYLFRKEGQNVTLSCEQNLNHDAMYWYRQDPGQGLRLIYYSQIVNDFQKGDIAEGYSVSREKKESFPLTVTSAQKNPTAFYLCASSTAGVDTQYFGPGTRLTVL.

This clonotype showed up just a few times. The rearrangement uses TRBV5-1 and TRBJ2-3, with D possibly matching TRBD1 (7 bases). Trimming cost V 2 bases and J 3 bases, with 16 bases left between them. Germline lookup yields CDR1 SGHRS and CDR2 YFSETQ. CDR3 length: 16 amino acids. The CDR3 DNA is TGCGCCAGCAGCTTCGAGACAGGGACTTTGACAGATACGCAGTATTTT. Protein sequence: CASSFETGTLTDTQYF.

The chain joins TRBV5-1 to TRBJ2-5; 10 bases line up with TRBD1. The CDR3 extends over 17 amino acids. The germline V gene encodes CDR1 SGHRS and CDR2 YFSETQ. Germline trimming cut 1 base from V and 4 bases from J; bases unmatched to any gene: 10. The CDR3 DNA reads TGCGCCAGCAGCTTGCGTACTAGCGGACAGGGGGGAGAGACCCAGTACTTC. Protein sequence: CASSLRTSGQGGETQYF. Together with reference TRBV5-1 and TRBJ2-5, the CDR3 gives the full variable domain: KAGVTQTPRYLIKTRGQQVTLSCSPISGHRSVSWYQQTPGQGLQFLFEYFSETQRNKGNFPGRFSGRQFSNSRSEMNVSTLELGDSALYLCASSLRTSGQGGETQYFGPGTRLLVL.

This clonotype appeared many times. The rearrangement links TRBV20-1 to TRBJ2-7, with D perhaps TRBD1 or TRBD2 (5 bases each). This CDR3 is 16 amino acids long. Germline V gives CDR1 DFQATT, CDR2 SNEGSKA (reference sequence). Trimming shortened V by 0 bases and J by 2 bases, and 17 bases separated the two germline ends. CDR3 sequence: CSARDTFRDQTYEQYF. CDR3 DNA sequence: TGCAGTGCTAGAGATACGTTCCGGGACCAGACCTACGAGCAGTACTTC.

This sequence joins TRBV19 and TRBJ2-2, with D perhaps TRBD2 (7 bases). V dropped 3 bases and J dropped 2 bases, with 13 bases sitting between them. This CDR3 is 16 amino acids long. Germline V lookup: CDR1 LNHDA, CDR2 SQIVND (reference sequence). DNA for the CDR3: TGTGCCAGTAGTATCGTCGGGGGGCTTAACACCGGGGAGCTGTTTTTT. Translated: CASSIVGGLNTGELFF.

This clonotype was seen repeatedly, ten times or more. CDR3 amino acids: CASSLNPEGTGELFF. The CDR3 coding sequence is TGTGCCAGCAGTTTAAACCCAGAGGGTACCGGGGAGCTGTTTTTT. V gene TRBV27 combines with J gene TRBJ2-2; weak D call: TRBD2 (5 bases). This CDR3 has 15 amino acids. Trimming took off 2 bases at V and 5 bases at J, with 12 bases between the two ends. CDR1 and CDR2 (germline): MNHEY, SMNVEV (reference sequence).

The rearrangement joins TRBV19 to TRBJ2-3; D not resolved. The CDR3 sequence is 12 residues long. V dropped 3 bases and J dropped 6 bases, with 7 bases sitting between them. Germline lookup yields CDR1 LNHDA and CDR2 SQIVND (reference sequence). CDR3 sequence reads: CASSIERDTQYF. CDR3 DNA: TGTGCCAGTAGTATTGAGAGGGATACGCAGTATTTT.

For this clonotype: This may come from a read error, since a much larger clone is one base off. The J gene is TRBJ2-7, the V gene TRBV10-3; 7 bases match TRBD1. V lost 4 bases and J lost 0; bases outside the gene matches: 6. This CDR3 comprises 15 residues. Looked up from germline, CDR1 is ENHRY and CDR2 is SYGVKD. CDR3 amino acids: CAISGYGDSSYEQYF. CDR3 coding DNA: TGTGCCATCAGTGGGTATGGGGACAGCTCCTACGAGCAGTACTTC.

V is TRBV27 and J is TRBJ1-2; D perhaps matches TRBD1 (6 bases). The CDR3 has 14 amino acids. Germline assignment: CDR1 MNHEY and CDR2 SMNVEV (reference sequence). V was shortened by 3 bases and J by 6 bases, with 14 bases between the two germline ends. CDR3 protein: CASSFGGAANGYTF. In DNA, the CDR3 is TGTGCCAGCAGTTTTGGGGGGGCGGCTAATGGCTACACCTTC.

This clonotype has ten or more counts. The gene calls are TRBV11-2 and TRBJ2-1; 7 nucleotides match TRBD1. The CDR3 sequence is 15 residues long. Looked up from germline, CDR1 is SGHAT and CDR2 is FQNNGV. V dropped 7 bases and J dropped 0; count of bases not matched to a gene: 6. The CDR3 here is CASTGQASSYNEQFF. For the CDR3, the DNA is TGTGCCAGCACCGGACAGGCCAGCTCCTACAATGAGCAGTTCTTC. The full variable domain, its missing parts supplied by reference TRBV11-2 and TRBJ2-1, is EAGVAQSPRYKIIEKRQSVAFWCNPISGHATLYWYQQILGQGPKLLIQFQNNGVVDDSQLPKDRFSAERLKGVDSTLKIQPAKLEDSAVYLCASTGQASSYNEQFFGPGTRLTVL.

This clonotype was seen a handful of times. One junction end does not reproduce the germline sequence, and a read error may be involved. The chain recombines TRBV27 with TRBJ2-2, with 8 positions matching TRBD2. The germline gives CDR1 MNHEY, CDR2 SMNVEV (reference sequence). This CDR3 is 17 amino acids long. The CDR3 DNA is TGTGCCAGCAGTTTACCCTTGACTAGCGCGGAGCCCGGGGAGCTGCTTTTT. It specifies CASSLPLTSAEPGELLF.